The sequence of this T cell receptor (beta chain) was determined in a study of Ad26.COV2.S vaccination and SARS-CoV-2 variants (dated by TCRdb to 2020 to 2023). For the wider study: Vaccine-arm donors came from COV1001, a multicentre, randomized, double-blind, placebo-controlled phase I-IIa trial of Ad26.COV2.S in healthy adults. The TCR-sequenced set comprised approximately 30 samples: some 20 Ad26.COV2.S vaccine recipients, 5 placebo recipients and 8 SARS-CoV-2 convalescent individuals. Sequencing of the TCRbeta repertoire served to evaluate the specificity and breadth of SARS-CoV-2-reactive T cell receptors following Ad26.COV2.S vaccination. Investigators did not know the trial group allocation while performing experiments and assessing outcomes. Ad26.COV2.S was given intramuscularly at 5x10^10 or 1x10^11 viral particles, as a single shot or as two shots 56 days apart. Trial participants were randomized into five groups of five, in which low-dose or high-dose Ad26.COV2.S was given once or twice, or placebo was given on both occasions.

This clone was recorded a few times. The antigen it recognizes is unknown. No base-level quality is on record; no much larger clone is a single base apart. The cysteine opens and the phenylalanine closes a CDR3 of 15 amino acids. CDR3 DNA is the only sequence kept; it has 45 bases, read in frame from the first base. The junction shows trimming of 3 bases on V and 0 bases on J, plus 9 bases between the germline ends. The germline V gene provides CDR1 SGHTA and CDR2 FQGNSA. The sample's treatment or condition, from its label and the paper: roughly 20 received Ad26.COV2.S at low or high dose, single or two shots; about five received placebo; per-sample allocation not given. For vaccine and placebo recipients, repertoires were sequenced using samples collected on day 63 after the first injection. In Cohort 1b, about two dozen adults aged 18-55 years were enrolled at a single site in Boston, USA, between 29 July and 7 August 2020. Ad26.COV2.S consisted of a replication-incompetent adenovirus type 26 vector by which a prefusion-stabilized SARS-CoV-2 spike protein from the original Wuhan strain was expressed.

The immunoSEQ Assay was used to sequence TCRbeta CDR3 regions. After extraction, genomic DNA underwent amplification by bias-controlled multiplex PCR, followed by high-throughput sequencing. The paper's processing steps were these. To quantify the absolute abundance of every unique TCRbeta CDR3 region, sequences were collapsed and filtered. Usable DNA was measured by amplifying reference genes present in all nucleated cells, and TCRbeta template counts were normalized to that usable DNA to estimate T cell fraction. Repertoire TCRs were annotated as SARS-CoV-2-specific when V gene, CDR3 amino acid sequence and J gene were exactly matched to a known reactive TCR set. The reference SARS-CoV-2 TCR set came from MIRA and was filtered for enrichment in COVID-19-positive ImmuneCODE repertoires, removing public or cross-reactive TCRs. Drawing on the MIRA antigens, annotated TCRs were analysed further at the level of specific ORF or position within ORF. Breadth was defined as the number of annotated unique rearrangements divided by the total number of unique productive rearrangements, and depth was defined as the summed frequency of the annotated unique rearrangements. TCR breadth was compared between groups using two-sided Wilcoxon rank-sum tests. TCRdb holds this immuneACCESS table with in-frame rearrangements only. Some clones are missing; in checked studies, unresolved V genes explain under half, and the rest has no known cause. From that table come the V and J calls and clone size; the DNA was used to work out D and trimming. The sample table shows 350,000 to 450,000 clones, and 70% to 90% are seen once. Clones ranked in the top ten supply less than 4% of the sample.

Overall study outcomes, separate from this receptor: According to the authors, total T cell responses may have been underestimated by the TCR breadth and depth analyses. The study lacked the statistical power to compare responses across vaccine doses or regimens. Spike-specific TCR breadth was higher in Ad26.COV2.S recipients than in placebo recipients (P = 0.0014). Comparable non-spike TCR breadth was observed between vaccine and placebo recipients, consistent with only spike being contained in the vaccine. Substantial breadth of spike-specific CD8+ and CD4+ T cell responses was reported after vaccination.

The V and J genes are TRBV7-2 and TRBJ1-3; the D gene is not confidently resolved. This receptor was taken from a person aged 18 to 65 who received the Ad26.COV2.S COVID-19 vaccine or a placebo. Source: peripheral blood, taken in a trial of Ad26.COV2.S vaccine versus placebo. The CDR3 protein: CASSLADFSGNTIYF. The bases are TGTGCCAGCAGCTTGGCAGACTTCTCTGGAAACACCATATATTTT.